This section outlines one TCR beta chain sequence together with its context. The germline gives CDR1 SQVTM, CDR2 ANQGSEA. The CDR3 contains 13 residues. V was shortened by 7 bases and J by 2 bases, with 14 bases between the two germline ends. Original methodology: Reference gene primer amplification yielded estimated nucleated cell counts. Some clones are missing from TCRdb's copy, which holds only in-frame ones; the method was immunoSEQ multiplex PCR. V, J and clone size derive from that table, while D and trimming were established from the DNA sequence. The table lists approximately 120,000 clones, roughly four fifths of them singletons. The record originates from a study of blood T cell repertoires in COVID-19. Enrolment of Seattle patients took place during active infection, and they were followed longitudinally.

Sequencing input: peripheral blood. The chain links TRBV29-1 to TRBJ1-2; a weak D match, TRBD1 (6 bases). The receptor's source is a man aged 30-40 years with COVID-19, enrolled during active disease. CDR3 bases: TGCAGCGAAAGGGGGATACAAAACTATGGCTACACCTTC. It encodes CSERGIQNYGYTF.